This T cell receptor (beta chain) was sequenced in a study of shared clonotypes between healthy human individuals. Remarks on this clone: What it recognizes is unknown.

Germline V CDR1 and CDR2: MNHEY, SVGAGI. V was cut by 6 bases and J by 4 bases, with 12 bases left in between. This CDR3 comprises 13 residues. Genomic DNA of each subset was evenly split across several immunoSEQ plates. The assay was immunoSEQ multiplex PCR, and TCRdb's table has in-frame clones only and misses some. This table has about 2 million clones, 90% to 95% appearing once. Study-level results: Even with large depth, rarefaction showed that sorted-subset sequencing was incomplete. Non-shared clonotypes had lower generation probabilities than clonotypes shared by all four sorted-subset donors.

The source material was naive CD4+ T cells sorted from blood. Stated subset: CD45RA+ positively selected. The TCR originated in a man aged 18 to 29 in good health. The genes are TRBV6-5 and TRBJ1-1, with D maybe TRBD1 (5 bases). CDR3 in DNA: TGTGCCAGCAGCGGGACGTGGGGCACTGAAGCTTTCTTT. It codes for CASSGTWGTEAFF.